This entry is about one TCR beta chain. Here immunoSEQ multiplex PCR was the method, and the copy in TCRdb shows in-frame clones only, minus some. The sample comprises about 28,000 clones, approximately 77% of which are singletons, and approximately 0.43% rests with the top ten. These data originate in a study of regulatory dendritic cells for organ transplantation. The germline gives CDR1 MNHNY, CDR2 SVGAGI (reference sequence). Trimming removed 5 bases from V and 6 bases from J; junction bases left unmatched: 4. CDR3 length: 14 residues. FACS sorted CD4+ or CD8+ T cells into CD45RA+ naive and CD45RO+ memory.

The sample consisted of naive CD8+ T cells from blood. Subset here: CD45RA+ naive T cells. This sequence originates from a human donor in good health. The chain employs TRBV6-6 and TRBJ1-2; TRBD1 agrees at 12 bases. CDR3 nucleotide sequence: TGTGCCAGCAGTCCGGGACAGGGGGCGGATGGCTACACCTTC. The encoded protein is CASSPGQGADGYTF.